The next 21 T cell receptor beta chains were all read from a single sample in a study of blood T cell repertoires in COVID-19. TCRdb's table, derived via immunoSEQ multiplex PCR, lists solely in-frame clones and lacks some. The sample yields about 240,000 clones, 70% to 80% seen once. The specimen was peripheral blood. All receptors come from a woman of 80 years or more with acute or convalescent COVID-19.

The V and J genes are TRBV27 and TRBJ1-1; the D gene is possibly TRBD1 (5 bases). The germline gives CDR1 MNHEY, CDR2 SMNVEV (reference sequence). V lost 0 bases to trimming and J lost 0 bases, with 8 bases between them. The CDR3 covers 15 residues. The CDR3: CASSLSGGLNTEAFF. DNA of the CDR3: TGTGCCAGCAGTTTATCGGGGGGGTTGAACACTGAAGCTTTCTTT.

This clone has just one count. The genes are TRBV2 and TRBJ2-2; 7 positions match TRBD1. The CDR3 has 14 residues. Unmatched junction bases numbered 5, after V lost 4 bases and J lost 6 bases. Per the germline V gene, CDR1 is SNHLY and CDR2 is FYNNEI. CDR3 nucleotides: TGTGCCAGCAGTGTGCTAGGGGGCGCCGGGGAGCTGTTTTTT. Its protein is CASSVLGGAGELFF.

This clone appeared once. CDR3 coding DNA: TGTGCCACCAGTGGTGGGCCGTTATCCGGGGAGCTGTTTTTT. Protein product: CATSGGPLSGELFF. This chain connects TRBV24-1 to TRBJ2-2, with D unclear. Trimming stripped 5 bases from V and 6 bases from J, with 12 bases between. The CDR3 is 14 residues long. Germline V gives CDR1 KGHDR, CDR2 SFDVKD.

V and J are TRBV23-1 and TRBJ1-3; D perhaps matches TRBD1 (5 bases). TRBV23-1 is given ORF status, its function remaining uncertain. The CDR3 covers 15 residues. The V end was cut by 1 base, the J end by 8 bases, with 15 bases between. The CDR3 region is CASSQCRVGEDTIYF. The CDR3 DNA reads TGCGCCAGCAGTCAATGTCGGGTGGGGGAGGACACCATATATTTT.

This clone appeared many times. This chain links TRBV19 with TRBJ1-1; maybe TRBD1 (6 bases). Germline loops: CDR1 LNHDA, CDR2 SQIVND (reference sequence). The CDR3 loop spans 14 amino acids. Trimming removed 6 bases at V and 1 base at J, with 12 bases between. The CDR3 bases are TGTGCCAGTAGCCTAAGGGGGTCGAACACTGAAGCTTTCTTT. Its translation is CASSLRGSNTEAFF.

The V and J genes are TRBV9 and TRBJ2-3, with 16 bases that match TRBD2. The CDR3 is made up of 18 amino acids. The ends lost 6 bases at V and 4 bases at J; junction bases unmatched: 11. Germline assignment: CDR1 SGDLS and CDR2 YYNGEE. CDR3 in DNA: TGTGCCAGCACCGGTCCCGGGACTAGCGGGAGGGGGTCAGATACGCAGTATTTT. It yields the protein CASTGPGTSGRGSDTQYF. Full variable domain (rest looked up from reference TRBV9 and TRBJ2-3): DSGVTQTPKHLITATGQRVTLRCSPRSGDLSVYWYQQSLDQGLQFLIQYYNGEERAKGNILERFSAQQFPDLHSELNLSSLELGDSALYFCASTGPGTSGRGSDTQYFGPGTRLTVL.

This rearrangement joins TRBV2 to TRBJ1-2; D unresolved. The CDR3 has 14 amino acids. Per germline, CDR1 SNHLY and CDR2 FYNNEI. Trimming took off 7 bases at V and 0 bases at J, with 12 bases between the two ends. The DNA for the CDR3 is TGTGCCAGCACTACAGAAGTCACTAACTATGGCTACACCTTC. Protein: CASTTEVTNYGYTF.

The chain carries TRBV3-1 (or the pseudogene TRBV3-2) and TRBJ2-1; 8 positions match TRBD1. The V segment lost 4 bases and the J segment 9 bases; nucleotides outside the gene matches: 8. Germline V gene data show CDR1 as LGHDT and CDR2 as YNNKEL (reference sequence). The CDR3 loop spans 14 amino acids. The CDR3 protein is CASSPTGERGEQFF. CDR3 nucleotides: TGTGCCAGCAGCCCGACAGGGGAACGAGGTGAGCAGTTCTTC.

This chain uses TRBV10-3 with TRBJ2-1; 9 bases align to TRBD2. J lost 4 bases, V lost 11 bases, and 12 bases had no gene match. The CDR3 extends over 15 amino acids. The germline V gene encodes CDR1 ENHRY and CDR2 SYGVKD. Here the CDR3 DNA reads TGTGCCGCGACCTCGACTAGCGGACGATACAATGAGCAGTTCTTC. Protein sequence: CAATSTSGRYNEQFF.

This chain uses TRBV12-3 or TRBV12-4 with TRBJ2-7; D is uncertain. This CDR3 contains 11 residues. V was pared by 4 bases and J by 2 bases, with 3 bases between. The CDR3 loop is CASSSAYEQYF. The CDR3 DNA follows: TGTGCCAGCAGTTCCGCCTACGAGCAGTACTTC.

J is TRBJ2-2 and V is TRBV6-6, with 7 positions matching TRBD1. CDR1 is MNHNY, CDR2 SVGAGI, per germline (reference sequence). Trimming cost V 2 bases and J 2 bases; bases outside gene matches: 5. The CDR3 is 16 residues long. The CDR3 is CASSYLNRGNTGELFF. The CDR3 DNA follows: TGTGCCAGCAGTTACCTCAACAGGGGAAACACCGGGGAGCTGTTTTTT.

The chain carries TRBV19 and TRBJ2-7; unclear D gene. V gave up 7 bases and J gave up 3 bases, with 13 bases separating them. The CDR3 has 13 amino acids. Germline values: CDR1 LNHDA, CDR2 SQIVND (reference sequence). The CDR3 spells CASKSGSSYEQYF. In nucleotides, the CDR3 is TGTGCCAGTAAATCCGGGTCCAGCTACGAGCAGTACTTC.

The gene calls are TRBV12-5 and TRBJ1-5; TRBD1 matches 8 bases. The CDR3 is made up of 15 amino acids. With V trimmed by 4 bases and J by 0 bases, 2 bases remained unmatched. Germline lookup yields CDR1 LGHNT and CDR2 FRNRAP. This CDR3 is CASGWTGPSNQPQHF. As DNA, the CDR3 is TGTGCTAGTGGTTGGACAGGGCCTAGCAATCAGCCCCAGCATTTT.

The V gene is TRBV5-1, the J gene TRBJ1-1; 8 nucleotides agree with TRBD1. V trimming: 1 base; J trimming: 3 bases; junction bases outside the gene matches: 11. CDR3 size: 17 residues. Germline lookup yields CDR1 SGHRS and CDR2 YFSETQ. CDR3 sequence (DNA): TGCGCCAGCAGCTTGAATCAGGGGGCGAATTTGTACACTGAAGCTTTCTTT. Its protein product is CASSLNQGANLYTEAFF.

This clone came up once. V is TRBV5-1 and J is TRBJ1-2; 7 nucleotides agree with TRBD1. V lost 4 bases and J lost 5; bases outside the gene matches: 2. Germline V gives CDR1 SGHRS, CDR2 YFSETQ. The CDR3 is made up of 12 amino acids. The CDR3 region has the DNA TGCGCCAGCAGCGAGACAGGGTATGGCTACACCTTC. It encodes CASSETGYGYTF.

This sequence joins TRBV6-5 and TRBJ2-7; weak D call: TRBD2 (5 bases). Looked up from germline, CDR1 is MNHEY and CDR2 is SVGAGI. CDR3 size: 14 residues. V was pared by 6 bases and J by 4 bases, with 16 bases between. CDR3: CASRPPGIPYEQYF. The CDR3 region has the DNA TGTGCCAGCAGGCCTCCCGGGATCCCTTACGAGCAGTACTTC.

This rearrangement joins TRBV4-1 to TRBJ1-2; 9 bases fit TRBD1. CDR1 is MGHRA, CDR2 YSYEKL, per germline. This CDR3 contains 15 residues. The J segment lost 1 base and the V segment lost 1 base, leaving 1 base of the junction unmatched. This CDR3 is CASSQAGQGNYGYTF. CDR3 nucleotides: TGCGCCAGCAGCCAAGCGGGACAGGGTAACTATGGCTACACCTTC.

The chain recombines TRBV7-9 with TRBJ2-5, with a weak D call TRBD2 (5 bases). The V end was cut by 5 bases, the J end by 5 bases, with 18 bases between. Looked up from germline, CDR1 is SEHNR and CDR2 is FQNEAQ (reference sequence). CDR3 size: 15 residues. The CDR3 reads CASSPRLGLTETQYF. CDR3 nucleotides: TGTGCCAGCAGCCCCCGCCTAGGACTGACGGAGACCCAGTACTTC.

This clone was seen only a few times. The chain uses TRBV6-2 or TRBV6-3 and TRBJ1-1; tentative D call: TRBD1 (5 bases). The CDR3 runs 13 residues. CDR1 is MNHEY and CDR2 is SVGEGT in the germline V gene. Trimming left V 4 bases short and J 1 base short, with 7 bases between. CDR3 loop: CASSSQGNTEAFF. DNA of the CDR3: TGTGCCAGCAGTTCCCAGGGGAACACTGAAGCTTTCTTT.

The chain uses TRBV5-4 and TRBJ2-1; TRBD2 is a possible D gene (5 bases). With 3 bases removed from V and 4 bases from J, the gap between germline ends came to 8 bases. Per the germline V gene, CDR1 is SGHNT and CDR2 is YYREEE (reference sequence). The CDR3 contains 13 residues. CDR3 residues: CASSSPGYNEQFF. In DNA form, the CDR3 reads TGTGCCAGCAGCTCACCGGGGTACAATGAGCAGTTCTTC.

The gene calls are TRBV5-4 and TRBJ2-3, with 9 nucleotides matching TRBD2. Germline V gives CDR1 SGHNT, CDR2 YYREEE (reference sequence). The CDR3 runs to 17 residues. Trimming cost V 0 bases and J 0 bases; bases outside gene matches: 5. The CDR3 is CASSLGIAGVSTDTQYF. The DNA for the CDR3 is TGTGCCAGCAGCTTGGGAATAGCGGGGGTAAGCACAGATACGCAGTATTTT.